This TCR beta chain is from a study of response to subunit inactivated influenza vaccine. General study points: It was the authors' suggestion that each seasonal influenza vaccination recruits few new T cells.

This clonotype was counted between two and nine times. The antigen remains unidentified. TCRdb called the RT-PCR reads again in MiXCR, with one record for every CDR3 protein. The data show 650,000 to 800,000 distinct CDR3 sequences, with approximately 15% seen just once and around 7.3% held by the top ten. The source of this sequence is a man aged 50 to 60 who received an inactivated influenza vaccine. The material was PBMCs from blood, obtained approximately 15 days before vaccination.

The CDR3 DNA sequence: TGTGCCATCAGTGAGTCGATGGCAGGGAACACCGGGGAGCTGTTTTTT. It specifies CAISESMAGNTGELFF. The chain recombines TRBV10-3 with TRBJ2-2; no reliable D call. The CDR3 totals 16 residues. The V end was cut by 0 bases, the J end by 1 base, with 9 bases between. Germline V gene sequence: CDR1 ENHRY, CDR2 SYGVKD.